Shown below are 18 T cell receptor beta chains from a single sample sequenced in a study of Ad26.COV2.S vaccination and SARS-CoV-2 variants. Profiled with immunoSEQ multiplex PCR; TCRdb holds only in-frame clones, not every one. The profile shows about 480,000 clones, around nine tenths of them singletons. Treatment described: around 19 received Ad26.COV2.S at low or high dose, single or two shots; roughly five received placebo; per-sample allocation not given. Samples were taken on day 63 after the first vaccine or placebo injection. The material was peripheral blood, obtained in a trial of Ad26.COV2.S vaccine versus placebo. The receptor set was obtained from a person aged 18-65 years who received the Ad26.COV2.S COVID-19 vaccine or a placebo.

The gene calls are TRBV5-5 and TRBJ2-1; no definite D call. The germline V and J ends were trimmed by 3 bases and 9 bases, with 13 bases remaining between them. The CDR3 loop spans 13 amino acids. In germline, CDR1 is SGHKS, CDR2 YYEKEE (reference sequence). The CDR3, as DNA: TGTGCCAGCAGCTACCTAGGGATGGCTGAGCAGTTCTTC. Translated, it gives CASSYLGMAEQFF.

The chain recombines TRBV5-6 with TRBJ2-3; 11 bases are shared with TRBD2. The germline V gene encodes CDR1 SGHDT and CDR2 YYEEEE. This CDR3 is built from 19 residues. Germline trimming cut 1 base from V and 4 bases from J; bases unmatched to any gene: 14. The CDR3 region is CASSLTLAGGPAGADTQYF. DNA of the CDR3: TGTGCCAGCAGCTTGACGCTAGCGGGAGGCCCTGCGGGGGCAGATACGCAGTATTTT.

V is TRBV24-1 and J is TRBJ2-7; TRBD2 matches at 12 bases. The germline V gene has CDR1 KGHDR and CDR2 SFDVKD. Trimming removed 3 bases from V and 3 bases from J; junction bases left unmatched: 5. This CDR3 is built from 16 residues. Here the CDR3 DNA reads TGTGCCACCAGTGATGGTACTAGCGGGAGGTACTACGAGCAGTACTTC. Its protein is CATSDGTSGRYYEQYF.

This rearrangement joins TRBV19 to TRBJ2-3; a weak D match, TRBD1 (6 bases). CDR1 and CDR2 (germline): LNHDA, SQIVND (reference sequence). This CDR3 spans 13 amino acids. Trimming stripped 6 bases from V and 8 bases from J, with 15 bases between. The CDR3 region has the DNA TGTGCCAGTAGCGACACACAGGGAACTACGCAGTATTTT. As protein: CASSDTQGTTQYF.

The V call is TRBV19, the J call TRBJ1-4, with D maybe TRBD1 (5 bases). CDR1 LNHDA and CDR2 SQIVND come from the germline V gene (reference sequence). The CDR3 is 13 amino acids. The V end lost 10 bases, the J end lost 7 bases, and 16 bases lay between the germline ends. The DNA for the CDR3 is TGTGCCACGGGGCCCAGGGCCGGTGAAAAACTGTTTTTT. This encodes CATGPRAGEKLFF.

J is TRBJ2-5 and V is TRBV7-8; a weak D match, TRBD1 (5 bases). Germline V CDR1 and CDR2: SGHVS, FQNEAQ. CDR3 length: 13 amino acids. The V end lost 5 bases, the J end lost 1 base, and 8 bases lay between the germline ends. CDR3 in DNA: TGTGCCAGCAGCCGACAGCTCCAAGAGACCCAGTACTTC. It specifies CASSRQLQETQYF.

The genes are TRBV5-1 and TRBJ2-2; D is undetermined. In germline, CDR1 is SGHRS, CDR2 YFSETQ. The V gene lost 7 bases and the J gene lost 6 bases, with 13 bases spanning the gap. The CDR3 sequence is 13 residues long. CDR3 in amino acids: CASSAQVPGELFF. The CDR3 bases are TGCGCCAGCTCAGCGCAGGTCCCCGGGGAGCTGTTTTTT.

The chain uses TRBV19 and TRBJ1-1; D is possibly TRBD1 (6 bases). The CDR3 is 14 residues long. Trimming stripped 4 bases from V and 1 base from J, with 10 bases between. Germline values: CDR1 LNHDA, CDR2 SQIVND (reference sequence). CDR3 nucleotide sequence: TGTGCCAGTAGTAAGGGCAGGGGGAACACTGAAGCTTTCTTT. This translates into CASSKGRGNTEAFF.

A single count supports this clone. This chain uses TRBV15 with TRBJ2-1; 10 bases agree with TRBD1. Germline values: CDR1 LNHNV, CDR2 YYDKDF (reference sequence). There are 15 residues in the CDR3. The ends lost 0 bases at V and 8 bases at J; junction bases unmatched: 4. Written as DNA, the CDR3 is TGTGCCACCAGCAGAGATCTCGACAGGGGGCATGAGCAGTTCTTC. Its translation is CATSRDLDRGHEQFF.

The gene calls are TRBV5-4 and TRBJ2-3; TRBD2 might be the D (7 bases). The germline CDR1 and CDR2 sequences are SGHNT and YYREEE (reference sequence). The V and J ends lost 0 bases and 5 bases respectively, with 13 bases between them. There are 15 residues in the CDR3. The CDR3, as DNA: TGTGCCAGCAGCTTGGTTGGGGGAGGGGGAGATACGCAGTATTTT. This codes for CASSLVGGGGDTQYF.

The chain recombines TRBV6-5 with TRBJ2-7; 8 bases agree with TRBD2. CDR3 length: 13 residues. V shed 6 bases and J 4 bases; nucleotides not matched to a gene: 5. Germline V gene sequence: CDR1 MNHEY, CDR2 SVGAGI. The CDR3 is CASSARGGYEQYF. The CDR3 coding sequence is TGTGCCAGCAGCGCCCGGGGGGGTTACGAGCAGTACTTC.

A single count supports this clone. CDR3: CASSLGRTGRNQPQHF. Here the CDR3 DNA reads TGCGCCAGCAGCCTCGGCCGGACAGGGCGAAATCAGCCCCAGCATTTT. The V call is TRBV4-3, the J call TRBJ1-5; TRBD1 matches 8 bases. The CDR3 covers 16 residues. With V trimmed by 4 bases and J by 4 bases, 9 bases remained unmatched. In germline, CDR1 is LGHNA, CDR2 YSLEER.

The chain recombines TRBV5-1 with TRBJ1-4; D is undetermined. The CDR3 runs to 14 residues. The V end lost 0 bases, the J end lost 3 bases, and 6 bases lay between the germline ends. CDR1 is SGHRS and CDR2 is YFSETQ in the germline V gene. The CDR3 sequence is CASSLGLANEKLFF. CDR3 sequence (DNA): TGCGCCAGCAGCTTGGGCTTGGCTAATGAAAAACTGTTTTTT.

The chain carries TRBV6-5 and TRBJ2-3; 7 bases are a match to TRBD1. Germline V lookup: CDR1 MNHEY, CDR2 SVGAGI. The CDR3 totals 14 residues. The V and J ends lost 5 bases and 3 bases, in that order; junction bases with no gene match: 5. CDR3 protein: CASSPRDRTDTQYF. The DNA for the CDR3 is TGTGCCAGCAGTCCCCGGGACAGAACAGATACGCAGTATTTT.

The genes are TRBV24-1 and TRBJ2-1, with 9 bases matching TRBD2. The CDR3 loop spans 18 amino acids. CDR1 KGHDR and CDR2 SFDVKD come from the germline V gene. V was clipped by 4 bases and J by 0 bases; unmatched bases: 9. The CDR3 DNA sequence: TGTGCCACCAGTGAGGAGACTAGCGGACAGAGCTCCTACAATGAGCAGTTCTTC. Amino acids: CATSEETSGQSSYNEQFF.

In its sample, this clone was seen a few times. The rearrangement links TRBV10-3 to TRBJ2-7; weak D call: TRBD1 (5 bases). CDR3 size: 15 residues. V was shortened by 11 bases and J by 1 base, with 21 bases between the two germline ends. CDR1 and CDR2 from the germline V gene are ENHRY and SYGVKD. The CDR3 DNA reads as TGTGCCTCCCGGGCCGACAGTAGCCCGTCCTACGAGCAGTACTTC. Its protein is CASRADSSPSYEQYF.

This rearrangement joins TRBV30 to TRBJ1-1, with D possibly being TRBD1 (5 bases). The germline gives CDR1 GTSNPN, CDR2 SVGIG (reference sequence). V lost 4 bases to trimming and J lost 9 bases, with 12 bases between them. The CDR3 runs 11 residues. For the CDR3, the DNA is TGTGCCTGGAAGCCGGGACGCAAAGCTTTCTTT. It specifies CAWKPGRKAFF. Looking up the rest from reference TRBV30 and TRBJ1-1 gives the full variable domain: SQTIHQWPATLVQPVGSPLSLECTVEGTSNPNLYWYRQAAGRGLQLLFYSVGIGQISSEVPQNLSASRPQDRQFILSSKKLLLSDSGFYLCAWKPGRKAFFGQGTRLTVV.

This chain links TRBV15 with TRBJ2-1; TRBD1 matches 7 bases. This CDR3 comprises 15 residues. V was pared by 5 bases and J by 0 bases, with 4 bases of the junction left unmatched. Germline CDR1 reads LNHNV; CDR2 reads YYDKDF (reference sequence). The CDR3 is CATSEGASSYNEQFF. The CDR3, as DNA: TGTGCCACCAGCGAGGGGGCTAGCTCCTACAATGAGCAGTTCTTC.